The clone carrying this T cell receptor beta chain was recorded a few times. CDR1 is LGHNA, CDR2 YSLEER, per germline. The CDR3 is made up of 16 amino acids. Trimming shortened V by 2 bases and J by 4 bases, and 14 bases separated the two germline ends. This sample is drawn from a study of T-cell memory formation after mild COVID-19. Across the whole study: Most TCR clusters belonged to a single donor.

MiXCR, run by TCRdb on the 5' RACE reads, gives a single entry per CDR3 protein. The repertoire consists of roughly 130,000 distinct CDR3 sequences, with approximately 15% occurring once and the leading ten covering approximately 5%. This receptor was identified in a man between 18 and 35 years old who had mild COVID-19 (a few samples of this study predate the infection). Cell type and time point are not known. The J gene is TRBJ1-4, the V gene TRBV4-3; D might be TRBD1 (5 bases). The material sequenced was PBMCs or a T cell subset sorted from them (not recorded which). CDR3 residues: CASSQPGTSGNEKLFF. DNA for the CDR3: TGCGCCAGCAGCCAACCGGGGACGTCGGGTAATGAAAAACTGTTTTTT.